What follows are 13 T cell receptor beta chains derived from one specimen sequenced in a study of T cells after yellow fever vaccination. TCRdb re-called the 5' RACE reads through MiXCR, storing one row per CDR3 protein. The profile shows a few hundred thousand distinct CDR3 sequences, approximately 10% of them singletons. The material was CD4+ T cells sorted from PBMCs, obtained 5 days after the yellow fever booster vaccination. Every receptor here comes from a man aged 18 to 30 who received the YFV17D yellow fever vaccine.

This clonotype was found a few times. The rearrangement joins TRBV11-2 to TRBJ2-3; the D is unclear. The CDR3 extends over 14 amino acids. Trimming stripped 5 bases from V and 2 bases from J, with 11 bases between. Germline V lookup: CDR1 SGHAT, CDR2 FQNNGV. The CDR3 DNA follows: TGTGCCAGCAGCCCCAGCCCGGTCACAGATACGCAGTATTTT. This sequence encodes CASSPSPVTDTQYF. The full variable domain, with the rest looked up from reference TRBV11-2 and TRBJ2-3, is EAGVAQSPRYKIIEKRQSVAFWCNPISGHATLYWYQQILGQGPKLLIQFQNNGVVDDSQLPKDRFSAERLKGVDSTLKIQPAKLEDSAVYLCASSPSPVTDTQYFGPGTRLTVL.

The CDR3 here is CASSQRTGGVLSNQPQHF. CDR3 DNA sequence: TGTGCCAGCAGTCAACGGACAGGAGGGGTTCTTAGCAATCAGCCCCAGCATTTT. The rearrangement links TRBV6-2 or TRBV6-3 to TRBJ1-5, with TRBD1 matching over 7 bases. Germline trimming cut 5 bases from V and 0 bases from J; bases unmatched to any gene: 13. This CDR3 spans 18 amino acids. CDR1 and CDR2 from the germline V gene are MNHEY and SVGEGT.

The chain joins TRBV2 to TRBJ2-7; 8 bases match TRBD1. The CDR3 loop spans 14 amino acids. The junction had 3 bases not matched to a gene; V was cut back by 3 bases and J by 2 bases. Germline V gives CDR1 SNHLY, CDR2 FYNNEI. The CDR3 DNA follows: TGTGCCAGCAGTGATCCCAGGGGGCCCTACGAGCAGTACTTC. Protein: CASSDPRGPYEQYF.

The CDR3 loop reads CASSYRDGYEQYV. The CDR3 DNA sequence: TGTGCCAGCAGTTACCGGGACGGTTACGAGCAGTACGTC. The V call is TRBV6-6, the J call TRBJ2-7; either TRBD1 or TRBD2 may fit D (5 bases each). V gave up 2 bases and J gave up 4 bases, with 9 bases separating them. The germline CDR1 and CDR2 sequences are MNHNY and SVGAGI (reference sequence). The CDR3 length is 13 residues.

This clonotype has only a few counts. The chain is built from TRBV5-1 and TRBJ2-3, with D tentatively TRBD2 (6 bases). The CDR3 has 13 amino acids. CDR1 is SGHRS, CDR2 YFSETQ, per germline. The V end was cut by 6 bases, the J end by 6 bases, with 14 bases between. The CDR3 loop is CASKRAGGDTQYF. CDR3 bases: TGCGCCAGCAAGCGGGCAGGCGGGGATACGCAGTATTTT.

This chain links TRBV4-2 with TRBJ2-5, with a tentative D call TRBD2 (5 bases). The length of the CDR3 is 15 residues. From germline, CDR1 is LGHNA and CDR2 YNFKEQ. Trimming took off 1 base at V and 1 base at J, with 10 bases between the two ends. The CDR3 loop is CASSQGSSGQETQYF. DNA of the CDR3: TGTGCCAGCAGCCAAGGGAGCAGCGGCCAAGAGACCCAGTACTTC.

This clonotype was counted a few times. J is TRBJ2-3 and V is TRBV7-8, with a weak D call TRBD2 (6 bases). Germline lookup yields CDR1 SGHVS and CDR2 FQNEAQ. Deletions cut 5 bases from V and 9 bases from J, with 18 bases between. The CDR3 extends over 14 amino acids. CDR3 residues: CASSALRAGGTQYF. The CDR3 DNA follows: TGTGCCAGCAGCGCCTTACGGGCTGGGGGGACGCAGTATTTT.

The J gene is TRBJ2-5, the V gene TRBV7-7, with a weak D call TRBD2 (7 bases). Deletions cut 6 bases from V and 7 bases from J, with 15 bases between. Germline V CDR1 and CDR2: SSHAT, FNYEAQ (reference sequence). This CDR3 spans 13 amino acids. The CDR3 here is CASRGGPLGTQYF. CDR3 nucleotides: TGTGCCAGCAGGGGGGGGCCCTTGGGGACCCAGTACTTC.

This clonotype was counted only a few times. The chain has TRBV10-3 and TRBJ1-1; the D is unclear. V lost 4 bases and J 7 bases, leaving 10 bases between the germline ends. Germline lookup yields CDR1 ENHRY and CDR2 SYGVKD. This CDR3 region has 12 residues. The CDR3 loop reads CAISGRTDEAFF. CDR3 nucleotides: TGTGCCATCAGTGGTCGGACGGATGAAGCTTTCTTT.

The rearrangement uses TRBV5-4 and TRBJ1-6, with unresolved D. Between the trimmed V and J ends, which lost 1 base and 16 bases, there was a span of 15 bases. Germline V gene sequence: CDR1 SGHNT, CDR2 YYREEE (reference sequence). The CDR3 length is 13 residues. Here the CDR3 reads CASSLSASRILHF. The CDR3 bases are TGTGCCAGCAGCTTGAGTGCATCGAGGATTCTCCACTTT.

The rearrangement joins TRBV7-3 to TRBJ2-6; 14 nucleotides match TRBD2. Per germline, CDR1 SGHTA and CDR2 FQGTGA. After removal of 5 bases from V and 2 bases from J, the junction contained 5 bases not matched to a gene. The CDR3 consists of 18 residues. The CDR3 DNA is TGTGCCAGCAGCCCGCGGGGACTAGCGGGGGCTGGGGCCAACGTCCTGACTTTC. It is translated as CASSPRGLAGAGANVLTF.

This clonotype has only a few counts. The V call is TRBV28, the J call TRBJ2-3; D is uncertain. Germline V gene sequence: CDR1 MDHEN, CDR2 SYDVKM. The CDR3 loop spans 16 amino acids. V was clipped by 1 base and J by 0 bases, with 11 bases between them. This CDR3 reads CASSLSPRTSTDTQYF. The CDR3 region has the DNA TGTGCCAGCAGTTTATCCCCTAGAACTAGCACAGATACGCAGTATTTT.

This clonotype was observed a handful of times. The chain employs TRBV11-2 and TRBJ2-3; 8 nucleotides match TRBD1. The CDR3 is made up of 15 amino acids. The V and J ends lost 5 bases and 4 bases, in that order; junction bases with no gene match: 8. Germline V CDR1 and CDR2: SGHAT, FQNNGV. The CDR3: CASSPRGRGPDTQYF. The CDR3, as DNA: TGTGCCAGCAGCCCAAGGGGCAGGGGGCCAGATACGCAGTATTTT. The entire variable domain, with the rest obtained from reference TRBV11-2 and TRBJ2-3, is as follows: EAGVAQSPRYKIIEKRQSVAFWCNPISGHATLYWYQQILGQGPKLLIQFQNNGVVDDSQLPKDRFSAERLKGVDSTLKIQPAKLEDSAVYLCASSPRGRGPDTQYFGPGTRLTVL.